Listed here are 10 T cell receptor beta chains from one sample, sequenced in a study of technical replicates of blood from a few donors. Sequencing was performed with immunoSEQ multiplex PCR; in TCRdb, only in-frame clones are kept and a portion is missing. The sample records 75,000 or so clones, roughly 94% being singletons. Sequenced material: T cells isolated from PBMCs. The receptors here all came from a human donor in good health.

The chain recombines TRBV19 with TRBJ2-2; 7 positions match TRBD2. Germline V gene sequence: CDR1 LNHDA, CDR2 SQIVND (reference sequence). The length of the CDR3 is 16 residues. Trimming at V came to 5 bases and at J to 4 bases, leaving 10 bases not matched to a gene. CDR3 protein: CASSATSATGTGELFF. CDR3 sequence (DNA): TGTGCCAGTAGTGCCACTAGCGCCACGGGCACCGGGGAGCTGTTTTTT. Combining the CDR3 with reference TRBV19 and TRBJ2-2 gives the whole variable domain DGGITQSPKYLFRKEGQNVTLSCEQNLNHDAMYWYRQDPGQGLRLIYYSQIVNDFQKGDIAEGYSVSREKKESFPLTVTSAQKNPTAFYLCASSATSATGTGELFFGEGSRLTVL.

The V call is TRBV7-9, the J call TRBJ1-2; 9 bases agree with TRBD1. CDR3 length: 15 residues. Germline CDR1 SEHNR, CDR2 FQNEAQ (reference sequence). The ends lost 1 base at V and 7 bases at J; junction bases unmatched: 7. Here the CDR3 reads CASSLEGGTGIGYTF. CDR3 DNA: TGTGCCAGCAGCTTAGAAGGGGGGACAGGGATTGGCTACACCTTC.

The chain employs TRBV10-2 and TRBJ1-6, with D hard to call. CDR3 length: 12 residues. V lost 8 bases, J lost 6 bases, and 8 bases lay in between. Germline CDR1 reads WSHSY; CDR2 reads SAAADI. This CDR3 reads CASGGLNSPLHF. The DNA for the CDR3 is TGCGCCAGCGGAGGGCTTAATTCACCCCTCCACTTT.

This chain uses TRBV11-3 with TRBJ2-2; D perhaps matches TRBD1 (6 bases). Deletions cut 8 bases from V and 4 bases from J, with 14 bases between. The CDR3 extends over 14 amino acids. From germline, CDR1 is SGHNT and CDR2 YENEEA. In DNA, the CDR3 is TGTGCCAGCTTGAGAGGGGGTATCACCGGGGAGCTGTTTTTT. It yields the protein CASLRGGITGELFF.

This clone is a singleton in its sample. The V and J genes are TRBV7-6 and TRBJ2-2; TRBD1 might be the D (6 bases). Germline assignment: CDR1 SGHVS and CDR2 FNYEAQ. The CDR3 is 14 amino acids. V lost 5 bases to trimming and J lost 0 bases, with 7 bases between them. CDR3 residues: CASSGGANTGELFF. The CDR3 bases are TGTGCCAGCAGCGGGGGCGCGAACACCGGGGAGCTGTTTTTT. Full variable domain (missing parts from reference TRBV7-6 and TRBJ2-2): GAGVSQSPRYKVTKRGQDVALRCDPISGHVSLYWYRQALGQGPEFLTYFNYEAQQDKSGLPNDRFSAERPEGSISTLTIQRTEQRDSAMYRCASSGGANTGELFFGEGSRLTVL.

The CDR3 nucleotides read TGCGCCAGCAGCACCGGGACTAGCGAAATCCACAATGAGCAGTTCTTC. The encoded protein is CASSTGTSEIHNEQFF. The V and J genes are TRBV5-1 and TRBJ2-1; 10 bases fit TRBD2. The CDR3 spans 16 residues. V dropped 4 bases and J dropped 5; count of bases not matched to a gene: 9. Germline values: CDR1 SGHRS, CDR2 YFSETQ.

V usage is TRBV11-1 and J usage is TRBJ2-5, with a weak D call TRBD2 (6 bases). The CDR3 has 15 residues. Germline CDR1 and CDR2: SGHAT and FQDESV (reference sequence). Trimming shortened V by 5 bases and J by 1 base, and 14 bases separated the two germline ends. CDR3 nucleotide sequence: TGTGCCAGCAGCCTCCCTAGTAGCGGCCAAGAGACCCAGTACTTC. This codes for CASSLPSSGQETQYF.

This clone was seen a single time. The J gene is TRBJ2-1, the V gene TRBV25-1; TRBD2 aligns across 8 bases. The germline V gene has CDR1 MGHDK and CDR2 SYGVNS. There are 16 residues in the CDR3. V shed 2 bases, J shed 4 bases, and the junction held 7 bases outside the gene matches. CDR3 in amino acids: CASSETSGGTYNEQFF. The CDR3 DNA reads TGTGCCAGCAGTGAAACCTCGGGGGGGACTTACAATGAGCAGTTCTTC.

The J gene is TRBJ1-2, the V gene TRBV2; 9 bases agree with TRBD1. The V gene end was trimmed by 7 bases and the J gene end by 8 bases; junction bases not matched to a gene: 11. CDR1 and CDR2 (germline): SNHLY, FYNNEI. The CDR3 covers 14 residues. The CDR3 coding sequence is TGTGCCAGCATTGATCCGGGACAGGGTAACGGCTACACCTTC. Protein: CASIDPGQGNGYTF.

The gene calls are TRBV19 and TRBJ2-7, with D unresolved. V lost 5 bases to trimming and J lost 3 bases, with 14 bases between them. CDR3 length: 14 amino acids. The germline V gene has CDR1 LNHDA and CDR2 SQIVND (reference sequence). The DNA for the CDR3 is TGTGCCAGTAGTTTGGGCCTAAATAACTACGAGCAGTACTTC. Its protein is CASSLGLNNYEQYF.